The 8 T cell receptor beta chains given below trace back to one sample, sequenced in a study of T-cell reconstitution after alpha-beta-depleted transplantation in children. Preparation of the TCRbeta library was carried out with unique molecular identifiers. TCRdb processed the PCR reads anew with MiXCR; each CDR3 protein has one entry. Altogether roughly 100,000 distinct CDR3 sequences are present, approximately 8% being singletons, with the ten largest covering over 15%. The sample here was PBMCs, taken before TCRalphabeta/CD19-depleted stem cell transplant. The receptors derive from a boy under 10 years old with acute lymphoblastic leukemia, due to receive a stem cell transplant.

The genes are TRBV5-4 and TRBJ2-1; D perhaps matches TRBD1 (6 bases). Germline assignment: CDR1 SGHNT and CDR2 YYREEE (reference sequence). The CDR3 extends over 13 amino acids. Trimming removed 0 bases at V and 8 bases at J, with 9 bases between. The CDR3 spells CASSLVRGDEQFF. CDR3 bases: TGTGCCAGCAGCTTGGTCAGGGGCGATGAGCAGTTCTTC.

This clonotype was seen at least ten times. The rearrangement joins TRBV20-1 to TRBJ2-1; 10 positions agree with TRBD2. CDR1 and CDR2 from the germline V gene are DFQATT and SNEGSKA (reference sequence). The V and J ends lost 5 bases and 5 bases, in that order; junction bases with no gene match: 9. This CDR3 comprises 15 residues. The CDR3 sequence is CSAAFTSGVDNEQFF. CDR3 DNA: TGCAGTGCTGCATTTACTAGCGGGGTTGACAATGAGCAGTTCTTC.

The gene calls are TRBV20-1 and TRBJ1-4; maybe TRBD1 (5 bases). The CDR3 is 14 residues long. Trimming cost V 1 base and J 5 bases, with 11 bases left between them. Germline V CDR1 and CDR2: DFQATT, SNEGSKA (reference sequence). The CDR3 coding sequence is TGCAGTGCTAGAGGGGGCAGCGTCAATGAAAAACTGTTTTTT. This sequence encodes CSARGGSVNEKLFF.

This clonotype has a count of ten or more. The gene calls are TRBV5-1 and TRBJ1-1, with unresolved D. Germline CDR1 and CDR2: SGHRS and YFSETQ. Between the trimmed V and J ends, which lost 4 bases and 1 base, there was a span of 8 bases. The CDR3 is 13 amino acids. CDR3: CASSPGSNTEAFF. CDR3 DNA sequence: TGCGCCAGCAGCCCCGGTTCGAACACTGAAGCTTTCTTT.

The V gene is TRBV14, the J gene TRBJ2-2; a weak D match, TRBD1 (6 bases). CDR3 length equals 14 residues. The V gene lost 3 bases and the J gene lost 6 bases, with 11 bases spanning the gap. Germline V gene data show CDR1 as SGHDN and CDR2 as FVKESK. CDR3 DNA sequence: TGTGCCAGCAGCCAGGGGGCGCGATCCGGGGAGCTGTTTTTT. Residues: CASSQGARSGELFF.

In this sample, this clonotype turned up a few times. This chain links TRBV19 with TRBJ2-1, with 9 bases aligning to TRBD2. Germline lookup yields CDR1 LNHDA and CDR2 SQIVND (reference sequence). The length of the CDR3 is 16 residues. J gave up 7 bases and V 7 bases, and 14 bases lay outside the gene matches. This chain's CDR3 is CASTLRAGGSGNEQFF. CDR3 in DNA: TGTGCCAGTACCCTTAGAGCGGGGGGCTCGGGGAATGAGCAGTTCTTC. Combining the CDR3 with reference TRBV19 and TRBJ2-1 gives the whole variable domain DGGITQSPKYLFRKEGQNVTLSCEQNLNHDAMYWYRQDPGQGLRLIYYSQIVNDFQKGDIAEGYSVSREKKESFPLTVTSAQKNPTAFYLCASTLRAGGSGNEQFFGPGTRLTVL.

The genes are TRBV6-1 and TRBJ2-1; 8 bases line up with TRBD1. Trimming cost V 2 bases and J 9 bases; bases outside gene matches: 3. Germline CDR1 reads MNHNS; CDR2 reads SASEGT. CDR3 length equals 13 residues. The CDR3 loop is CASSETDRGEQFF. DNA of the CDR3: TGTGCCAGCAGTGAAACAGACAGGGGTGAGCAGTTCTTC.

This clonotype is medium-sized (0.01 to 0.1%) in the sample. The chain employs TRBV20-1 and TRBJ2-3, with TRBD2 identical over 11 bases. Germline values: CDR1 DFQATT, CDR2 SNEGSKA (reference sequence). The CDR3 runs to 16 residues. J was trimmed by 1 base and V by 0 bases; bases with no gene match: 3. Here the CDR3 DNA reads TGCAGTGCTAGAGATGATAGCGGGGGGGGCACAGATACGCAGTATTTT. Amino acid sequence: CSARDDSGGGTDTQYF.